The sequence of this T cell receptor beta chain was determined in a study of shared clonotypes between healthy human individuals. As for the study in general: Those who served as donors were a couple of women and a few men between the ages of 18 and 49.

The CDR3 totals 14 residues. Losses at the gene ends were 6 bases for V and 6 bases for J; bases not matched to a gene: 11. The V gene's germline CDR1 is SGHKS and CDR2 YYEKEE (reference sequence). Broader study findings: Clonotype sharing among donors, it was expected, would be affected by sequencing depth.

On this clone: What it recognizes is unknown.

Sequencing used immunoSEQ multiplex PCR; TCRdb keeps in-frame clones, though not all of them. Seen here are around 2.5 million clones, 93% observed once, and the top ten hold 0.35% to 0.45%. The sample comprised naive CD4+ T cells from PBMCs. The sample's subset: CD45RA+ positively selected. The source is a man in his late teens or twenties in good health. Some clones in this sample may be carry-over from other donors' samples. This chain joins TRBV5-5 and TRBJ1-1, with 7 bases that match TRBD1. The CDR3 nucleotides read TGTGCCAGCAACGAGGGGGCGCGTAGCGCTGAAGCTTTCTTT. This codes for CASNEGARSAEAFF.